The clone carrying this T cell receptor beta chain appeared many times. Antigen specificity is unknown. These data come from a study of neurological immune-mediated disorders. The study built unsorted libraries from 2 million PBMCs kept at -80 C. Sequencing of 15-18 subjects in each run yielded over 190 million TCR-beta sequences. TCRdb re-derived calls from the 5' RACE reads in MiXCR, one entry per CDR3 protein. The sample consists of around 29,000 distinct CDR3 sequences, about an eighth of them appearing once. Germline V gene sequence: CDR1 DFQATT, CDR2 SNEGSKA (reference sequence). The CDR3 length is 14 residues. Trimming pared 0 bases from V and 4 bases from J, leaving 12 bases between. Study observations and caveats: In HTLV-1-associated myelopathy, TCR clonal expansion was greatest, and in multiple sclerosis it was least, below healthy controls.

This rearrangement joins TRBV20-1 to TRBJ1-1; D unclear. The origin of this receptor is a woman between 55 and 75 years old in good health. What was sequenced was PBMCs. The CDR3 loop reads CSARDPRRSTEAFF. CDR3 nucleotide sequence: TGCAGTGCTAGAGATCCCAGGCGGAGCACTGAAGCTTTCTTT.